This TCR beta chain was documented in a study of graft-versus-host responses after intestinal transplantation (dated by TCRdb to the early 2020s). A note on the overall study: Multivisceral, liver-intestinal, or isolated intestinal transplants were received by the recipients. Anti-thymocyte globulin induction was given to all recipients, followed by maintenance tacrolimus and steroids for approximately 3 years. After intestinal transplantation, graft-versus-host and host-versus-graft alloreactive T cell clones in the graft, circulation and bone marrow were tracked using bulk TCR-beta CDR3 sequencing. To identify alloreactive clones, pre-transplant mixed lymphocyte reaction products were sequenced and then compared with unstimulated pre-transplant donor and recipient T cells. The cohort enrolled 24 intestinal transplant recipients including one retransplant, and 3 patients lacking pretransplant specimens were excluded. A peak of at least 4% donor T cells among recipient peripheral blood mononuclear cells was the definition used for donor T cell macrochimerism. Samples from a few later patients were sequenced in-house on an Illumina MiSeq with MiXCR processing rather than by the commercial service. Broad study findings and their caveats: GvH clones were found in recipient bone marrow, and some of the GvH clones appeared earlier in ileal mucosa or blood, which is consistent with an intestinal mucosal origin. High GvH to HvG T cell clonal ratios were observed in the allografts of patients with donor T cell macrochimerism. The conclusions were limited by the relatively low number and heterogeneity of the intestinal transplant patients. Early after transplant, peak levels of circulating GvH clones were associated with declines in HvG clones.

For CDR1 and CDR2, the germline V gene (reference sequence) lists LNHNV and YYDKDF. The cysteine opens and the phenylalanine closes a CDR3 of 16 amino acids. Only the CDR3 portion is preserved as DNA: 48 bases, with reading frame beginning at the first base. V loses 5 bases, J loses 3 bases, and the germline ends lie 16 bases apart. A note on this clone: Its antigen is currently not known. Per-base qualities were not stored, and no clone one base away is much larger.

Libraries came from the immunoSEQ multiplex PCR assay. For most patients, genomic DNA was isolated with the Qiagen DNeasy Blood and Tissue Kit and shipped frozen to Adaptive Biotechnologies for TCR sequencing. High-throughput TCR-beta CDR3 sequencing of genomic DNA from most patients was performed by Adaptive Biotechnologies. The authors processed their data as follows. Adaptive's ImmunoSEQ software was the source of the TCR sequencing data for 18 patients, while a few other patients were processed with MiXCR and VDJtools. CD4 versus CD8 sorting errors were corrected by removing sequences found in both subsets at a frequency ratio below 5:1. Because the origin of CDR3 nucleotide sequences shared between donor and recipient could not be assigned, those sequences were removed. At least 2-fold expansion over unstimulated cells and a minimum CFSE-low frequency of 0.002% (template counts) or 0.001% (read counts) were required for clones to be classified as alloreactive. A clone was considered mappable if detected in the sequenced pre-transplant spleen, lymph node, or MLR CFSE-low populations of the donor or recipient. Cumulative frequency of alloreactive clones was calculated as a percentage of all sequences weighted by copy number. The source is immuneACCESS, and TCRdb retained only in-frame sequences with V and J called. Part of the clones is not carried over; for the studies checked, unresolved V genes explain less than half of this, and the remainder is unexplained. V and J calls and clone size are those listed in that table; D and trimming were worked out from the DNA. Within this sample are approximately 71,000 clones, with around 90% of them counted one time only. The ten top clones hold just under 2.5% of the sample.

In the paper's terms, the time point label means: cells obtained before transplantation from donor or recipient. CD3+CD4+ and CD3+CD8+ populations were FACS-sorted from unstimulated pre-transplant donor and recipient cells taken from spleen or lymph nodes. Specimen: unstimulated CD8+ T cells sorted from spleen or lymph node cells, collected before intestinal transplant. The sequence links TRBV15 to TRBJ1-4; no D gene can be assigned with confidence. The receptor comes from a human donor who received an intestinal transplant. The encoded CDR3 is CATSLRRGWSNEKLFF. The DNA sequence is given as TGTGCCACCAGCCTACGCCGGGGTTGGTCTAATGAAAAACTGTTTTTT.